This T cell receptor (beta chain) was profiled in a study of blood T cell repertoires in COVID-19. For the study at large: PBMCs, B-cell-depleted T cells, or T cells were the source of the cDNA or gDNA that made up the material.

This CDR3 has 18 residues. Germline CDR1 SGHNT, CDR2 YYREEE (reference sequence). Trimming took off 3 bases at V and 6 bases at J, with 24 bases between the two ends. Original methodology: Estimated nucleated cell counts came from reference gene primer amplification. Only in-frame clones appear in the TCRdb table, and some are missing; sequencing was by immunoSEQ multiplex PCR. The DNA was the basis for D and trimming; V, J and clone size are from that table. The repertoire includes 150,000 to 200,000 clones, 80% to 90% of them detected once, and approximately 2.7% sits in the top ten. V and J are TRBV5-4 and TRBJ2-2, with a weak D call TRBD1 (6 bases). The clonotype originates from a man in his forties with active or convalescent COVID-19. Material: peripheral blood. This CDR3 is CASSSYLQGAGRAGELFF. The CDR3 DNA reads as TGTGCCAGCAGCTCTTATTTACAGGGCGCGGGTAGGGCCGGGGAGCTGTTTTTT.